Each of the 5 T cell receptor beta chains below was sequenced from the same sample in a study of cytomegalovirus exposure and HLA in healthy donors. PCR employed 60 Vbeta and 13 Jbeta primers. The method was immunoSEQ multiplex PCR; TCRdb's version includes in-frame clones alone and lacks a portion of them. The sample carries around 280,000 clones, about 87% recorded once. Sequenced input: PBMCs. Receptor source: a woman under 30 in good health and CMV-seronegative.

The V and J genes are TRBV5-1 and TRBJ2-3; D gene uncertain. Trimming took off 3 bases at V and 1 base at J, with 12 bases between the two ends. The germline CDR1 and CDR2 sequences are SGHRS and YFSETQ. This CDR3 region has 15 residues. CDR3 sequence (DNA): TGCGCCAGCAGCTCCGAACCCGCGGGCACAGATACGCAGTATTTT. Amino acid sequence: CASSSEPAGTDTQYF.

This clone was recorded once. The sample holds other DNA sequences that translate to the same CDR3. The V and J genes are TRBV19 and TRBJ2-7; a possible D gene is TRBD1 (6 bases). Looked up from germline, CDR1 is LNHDA and CDR2 is SQIVND (reference sequence). V was cut by 1 base and J by 2 bases, with 9 bases left in between. CDR3 size: 14 residues. CDR3 amino acids: CASSIGTGTYEQYF. Written as DNA, the CDR3 is TGTGCCAGTAGTATAGGTACAGGGACCTACGAGCAGTACTTC.

The chain employs TRBV7-6 and TRBJ2-7; 9 nucleotides agree with TRBD1. J gave up 3 bases and V 1 base, and 1 base lay outside the gene matches. CDR1 and CDR2 from the germline V gene are SGHVS and FNYEAQ. The CDR3 contains 14 residues. The CDR3 DNA reads as TGTGCCAGCAGCTTAGGGGACAGGGACTACGAGCAGTACTTC. Protein product: CASSLGDRDYEQYF.

J is TRBJ2-3 and V is TRBV2; TRBD2 aligns across 7 bases. The CDR3 contains 16 residues. Trimming removed 1 base from V and 2 bases from J; junction bases left unmatched: 6. The germline V gene has CDR1 SNHLY and CDR2 FYNNEI. CDR3 amino acids: CASSEEGGGPTDTQYF. Written as DNA, the CDR3 is TGTGCCAGCAGTGAAGAGGGCGGGGGACCCACAGATACGCAGTATTTT.

This clone was counted a single time. The chain is built from TRBV11-2 and TRBJ2-5, with 15 bases aligning to TRBD2. Per germline, CDR1 SGHAT and CDR2 FQNNGV. The CDR3 spans 19 residues. V lost 4 bases to trimming and J lost 6 bases; unmatched junction nucleotides: 15. CDR3 bases: TGTGCCAGCAGCTCTATAAGGACTAGCGGGGGGGCCATTCGGAAGACCCAGTACTTC. This sequence encodes CASSSIRTSGGAIRKTQYF. Looking up the rest from reference TRBV11-2 and TRBJ2-5 gives the full variable domain: EAGVAQSPRYKIIEKRQSVAFWCNPISGHATLYWYQQILGQGPKLLIQFQNNGVVDDSQLPKDRFSAERLKGVDSTLKIQPAKLEDSAVYLCASSSIRTSGGAIRKTQYFGPGTRLLVL.